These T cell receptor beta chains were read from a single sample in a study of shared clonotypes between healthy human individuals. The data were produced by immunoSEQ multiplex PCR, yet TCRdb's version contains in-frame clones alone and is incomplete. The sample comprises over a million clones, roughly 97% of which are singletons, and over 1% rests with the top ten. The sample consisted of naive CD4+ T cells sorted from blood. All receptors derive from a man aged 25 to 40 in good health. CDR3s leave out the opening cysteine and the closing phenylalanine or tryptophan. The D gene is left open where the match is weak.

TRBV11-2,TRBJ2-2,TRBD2,ASSHPKVAGTGELF
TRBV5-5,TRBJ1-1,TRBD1,ASSFGQVHEAF
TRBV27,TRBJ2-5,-,ASGQSRGETQY
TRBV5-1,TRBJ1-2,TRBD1,ASSSGTGVGYT
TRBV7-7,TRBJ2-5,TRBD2,ATAGGYQETQY
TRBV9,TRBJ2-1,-,ASSFRVGGAGNEQF
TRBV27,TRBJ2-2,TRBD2,ASSNTGTSGFGELF
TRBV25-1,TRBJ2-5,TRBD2,ASSRTGRETQY
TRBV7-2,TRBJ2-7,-,ASSPRRGREQY
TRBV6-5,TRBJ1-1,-,ASVASNTEAF
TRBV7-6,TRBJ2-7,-,ASSFLKTGLLDYEQY
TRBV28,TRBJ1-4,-,ASIAAQGPLEKLF
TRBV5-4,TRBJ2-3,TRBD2,ASSLPGREGDTQY
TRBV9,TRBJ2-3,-,ASSVAVSTSTDTQY
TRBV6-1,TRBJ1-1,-,ASIREMRPNTEAF
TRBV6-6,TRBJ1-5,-,ASSYRSNQPQH
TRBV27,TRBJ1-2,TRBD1,ASSLFGDRVYGYT
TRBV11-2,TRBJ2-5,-,ASSLGTRGMTQY
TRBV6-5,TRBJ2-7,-,ASSSGGEQY
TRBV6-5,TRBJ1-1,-,ASSSLVLSGTEAF
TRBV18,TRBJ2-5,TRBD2,ASSPLMLAGGGAQETQY
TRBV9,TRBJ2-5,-,ASSVVGGAAGETQY
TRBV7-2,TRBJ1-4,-,ASSFRGDEKLF
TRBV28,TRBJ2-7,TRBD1,ASSSSDRVGQY
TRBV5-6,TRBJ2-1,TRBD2,ASSPGTSGTIRENEQF
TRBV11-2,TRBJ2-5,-,ASSIPGTSRYQETQY
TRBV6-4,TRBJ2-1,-,ASSGWESSEQF
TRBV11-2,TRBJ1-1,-,ASSAGWNTEAF
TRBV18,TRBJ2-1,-,ASSPATPSSYNEQF
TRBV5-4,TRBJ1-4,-,ASSRSQDEKLF
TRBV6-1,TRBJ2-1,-,ASRPVGHNEQF
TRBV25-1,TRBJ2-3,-,ASSVQSTDTQY
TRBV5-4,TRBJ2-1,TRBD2,ASSGGLAGVFNEQF
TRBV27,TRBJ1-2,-,ASSWGVGNFT
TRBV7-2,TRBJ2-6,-,ASSLGIGPNVLT
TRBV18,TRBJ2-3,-,ASSPSSTDTQY
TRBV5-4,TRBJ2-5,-,ASSQDGETQY
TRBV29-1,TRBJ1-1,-,SVRSGGTRAF
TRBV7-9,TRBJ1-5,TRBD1,ASSRGQVSGVVQH
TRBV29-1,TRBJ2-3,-,SGVDGTDTQY
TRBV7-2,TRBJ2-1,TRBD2,ASSLARAGYYNEQF